Following are 13 T cell receptor beta chains from one sample sequenced in a study of OX40 agonist ivuxolimab in advanced cancers. Assay: immunoSEQ multiplex PCR; the TCRdb copy retains only in-frame clones and omits some. Of approximately 68,000 clones in the sample, almost 90% are singletons; the top ten hold less than 0.8%. The sequences come from CD4+ or CD8+ T cells sorted from blood, collected in a trial of the OX40 agonist ivuxolimab. The receptors here all came from an adult with an advanced solid tumor such as melanoma, head and neck, liver or kidney cancer.

The chain carries TRBV12-1 and TRBJ2-5; the tabulated D call, TRBD2, remains unverified against the DNA. TRBV12-1 is a pseudogene segment. The CDR3 length is 19 residues. Written as DNA, the CDR3 is TGTGCCAGCAGCTTTGTGTGGATCTGGGAGGGGGACCTCCAAGAGACCCAGTACTTC. Translated, it gives CASSFVWIWEGDLQETQYF.

The genes are TRBV28 and TRBJ2-7, with TRBD2 matching 7 bases. Germline V gene lookup returns CDR1 MDHEN and CDR2 SYDVKM. CDR3 length: 15 amino acids. The trim removed 2 bases at V and 6 bases at J, leaving 10 bases unmatched. The chain's CDR3 is CASSLPSGSRPEQYF. The DNA of the CDR3 is TGTGCCAGCAGTTTACCTAGCGGATCAAGGCCCGAGCAGTACTTC.

CDR3 nucleotides: TGCGCCAGCAGCCAAGGCCACTCTGGGGCCAACGTCCTGACTTTC. This gives the protein CASSQGHSGANVLTF. The V and J genes are TRBV4-1 and TRBJ2-6; no reliable D call. This CDR3 contains 15 residues. CDR1 is MGHRA and CDR2 is YSYEKL in the germline V gene. V lost 1 base, J lost 0 bases, and 4 bases lay in between.

The V call is TRBV19, the J call TRBJ2-5; the match to TRBD1 covers 7 bases. The CDR3 loop spans 14 amino acids. The trim removed 5 bases at V and 9 bases at J, leaving 12 bases unmatched. Germline V gene sequence: CDR1 LNHDA, CDR2 SQIVND (reference sequence). The CDR3 DNA follows: TGTGCCAGTAGTCCGAGGACAGGTTCCATGGCCCAGTACTTC. Its protein product is CASSPRTGSMAQYF.

The chain uses TRBV9 and TRBJ1-5; possibly TRBD1 for D (6 bases). Germline V CDR1 and CDR2: SGDLS, YYNGEE. This CDR3 is built from 15 residues. With 0 bases removed from V and 3 bases from J, the gap between germline ends came to 10 bases. The CDR3 bases are TGTGCCAGCAGCGTAGCAGGGGCCATCAATCAGCCCCAGCATTTT. This sequence encodes CASSVAGAINQPQHF.

The count of this clone is one. The chain combines TRBV2 with TRBJ2-5; 14 bases are shared with TRBD2. This CDR3 is built from 16 residues. With V trimmed by 6 bases and J by 5 bases, 8 bases remained unmatched. Germline loops: CDR1 SNHLY, CDR2 FYNNEI. CDR3 coding DNA: TGTGCCAGCAGCCGACTAGCGGGGGGGCCAATGGAGACCCAGTACTTC. Encoded protein: CASSRLAGGPMETQYF.

This chain links TRBV4-1 with TRBJ2-5; D assignment may be TRBD1 or TRBD2 (5 bases each). CDR1 and CDR2 from the germline V gene are MGHRA and YSYEKL. The CDR3 has 17 residues. V was shortened by 1 base and J by 7 bases, with 22 bases between the two germline ends. The CDR3 DNA reads as TGCGCCAGCAGCCAAGTTGACGGGGACCCTCCCATAGGGACCCAGTACTTC. As protein: CASSQVDGDPPIGTQYF.

The chain combines TRBV5-4 with TRBJ2-5, with TRBD2 identical over 11 bases. Germline values: CDR1 SGHNT, CDR2 YYREEE (reference sequence). V lost 4 bases and J lost 2; bases outside the gene matches: 10. This CDR3 region has 17 residues. For the CDR3, the DNA is TGTGCCAGCAGCAGACGACTAGCGGGAAGGCGGCAAGAGACCCAGTACTTC. This encodes CASSRRLAGRRQETQYF.

J is TRBJ2-3 and V is TRBV5-5; D unclear. Germline loops: CDR1 SGHKS, CDR2 YYEKEE (reference sequence). The CDR3 totals 14 residues. Deletions cut 4 bases from V and 6 bases from J, with 15 bases between. CDR3 bases: TGTGCCAGCAGCGTCACCGGCACCTTGGATACGCAGTATTTT. Translating gives CASSVTGTLDTQYF.

The DNA of the CDR3 is TGTGCCAGTAGTAAACAGGGGGCAGGGGCCGGGGAGCTGTTTTTT. It translates to CASSKQGAGAGELFF. The rearrangement links TRBV19 to TRBJ2-2; 9 bases are shared with TRBD1. The CDR3 sequence is 15 residues long. After removal of 4 bases from V and 6 bases from J, the junction contained 6 bases not matched to a gene. The germline CDR1 and CDR2 sequences are LNHDA and SQIVND (reference sequence).

This clone was counted only a few times. J is TRBJ2-3 and V is TRBV6-5, with TRBD2 as a possible D gene (5 bases). The CDR3 covers 14 residues. The ends were cut back, 6 bases at V and 0 bases at J, with 10 bases in the middle. Looked up from germline, CDR1 is MNHEY and CDR2 is SVGAGI. The CDR3 sequence is CASRSSVSTDTQYF. As DNA, the CDR3 is TGTGCCAGCAGGAGTAGCGTTAGCACAGATACGCAGTATTTT.

V is TRBV30 and J is TRBJ2-7; 7 bases are a match to TRBD2. V trimming: 1 base; J trimming: 6 bases; junction bases outside the gene matches: 6. CDR3 length: 13 amino acids. Germline CDR1 and CDR2: GTSNPN and SVGIG (reference sequence). The CDR3 sequence: CAWSGWGGSEQYF. The CDR3 DNA is TGTGCCTGGAGTGGCTGGGGGGGGAGCGAGCAGTACTTC.

The gene calls are TRBV7-3 and TRBJ1-2; 9 bases align to TRBD1. This CDR3 is built from 15 residues. Germline V gives CDR1 SGHTA, CDR2 FQGTGA. After removal of 5 bases from V and 4 bases from J, the junction contained 8 bases not matched to a gene. CDR3 amino acids: CASSPAGQGGYGYTF. The DNA for the CDR3 is TGTGCCAGCAGCCCTGCGGGACAGGGAGGCTATGGCTACACCTTC. The variable domain in full, with the rest retrieved from reference TRBV7-3 and TRBJ1-2, is GAGVSQTPSNKVTEKGKYVELRCDPISGHTALYWYRQSLGQGPEFLIYFQGTGAADDSGLPNDRFFAVRPEGSVSTLKIQRTERGDSAVYLCASSPAGQGGYGYTFGSGTRLTVV.